Listed here is a single T cell receptor beta chain. The antigen is not known. The data were obtained in a study of cytomegalovirus exposure and HLA in healthy donors. The overall study: From around 180 million T cells, an earlier analysis saw approximately 110 million unique TCR beta sequences. Study-level results: Previous analysis showed most TCR beta V segments were productive about 87% or about 30% of the time.

The PCR had 60 Vbeta and 13 Jbeta primers. The data were produced by immunoSEQ multiplex PCR, yet TCRdb's version contains in-frame clones alone and is incomplete. This repertoire shows 150,000 to 200,000 clones, approximately 84% found once; its top ten account for over 3%. Source material: PBMCs. The origin of this receptor is a woman aged 50 to 60 in good health and CMV-seropositive.

CDR3 nucleotides: TGTGCCAGCGGGGGCACGAACACCGGGGAGCTGTTTTTT. Amino acids: CASGGTNTGELFF. This chain links TRBV9 with TRBJ2-2; tentatively, D is TRBD1 (6 bases). V lost 7 bases and J lost 0, with 7 bases in between. The CDR3 has 13 amino acids. Germline CDR1 is SGDLS and CDR2 is YYNGEE.